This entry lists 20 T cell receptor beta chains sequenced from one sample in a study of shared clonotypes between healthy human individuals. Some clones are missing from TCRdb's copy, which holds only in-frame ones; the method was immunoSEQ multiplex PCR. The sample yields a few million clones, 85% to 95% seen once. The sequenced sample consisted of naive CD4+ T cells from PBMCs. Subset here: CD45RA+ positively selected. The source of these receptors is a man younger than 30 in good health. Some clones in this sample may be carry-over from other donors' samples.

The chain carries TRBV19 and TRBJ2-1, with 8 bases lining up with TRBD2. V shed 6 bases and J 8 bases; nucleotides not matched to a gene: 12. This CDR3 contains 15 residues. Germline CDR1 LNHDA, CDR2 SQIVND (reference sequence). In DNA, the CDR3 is TGTGCCAGTAGGAATCCCGGGACTAGAGGTGATGAGCAGTTCTTC. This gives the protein CASRNPGTRGDEQFF.

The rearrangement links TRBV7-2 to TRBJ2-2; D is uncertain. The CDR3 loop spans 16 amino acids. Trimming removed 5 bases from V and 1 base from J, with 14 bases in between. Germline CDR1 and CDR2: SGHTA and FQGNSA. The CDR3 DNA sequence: TGTGCCAGCAGCCTACATGGGCGACGGAACACCGGGGAGCTGTTTTTT. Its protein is CASSLHGRRNTGELFF. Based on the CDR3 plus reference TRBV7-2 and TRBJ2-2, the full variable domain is GAGVSQSPSNKVTEKGKDVELRCDPISGHTALYWYRQSLGQGLEFLIYFQGNSAPDKSGLPSDRFSAERTGGSVSTLTIQRTQQEDSAVYLCASSLHGRRNTGELFFGEGSRLTVL.

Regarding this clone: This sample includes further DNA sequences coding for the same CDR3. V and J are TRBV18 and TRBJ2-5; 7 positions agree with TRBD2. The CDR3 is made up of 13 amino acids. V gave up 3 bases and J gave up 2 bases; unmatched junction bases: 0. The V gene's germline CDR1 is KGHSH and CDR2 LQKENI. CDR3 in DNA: TGTGCCAGCTCACCGGGACTACAAGAGACCCAGTACTTC. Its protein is CASSPGLQETQYF.

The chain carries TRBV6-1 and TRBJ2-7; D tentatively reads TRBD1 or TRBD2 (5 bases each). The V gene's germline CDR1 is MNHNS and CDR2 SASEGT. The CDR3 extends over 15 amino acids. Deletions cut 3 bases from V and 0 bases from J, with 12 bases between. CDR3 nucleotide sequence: TGTGCCAGCAGTGAGTGGGACCAGAGCTCCTACGAGCAGTACTTC. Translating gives CASSEWDQSSYEQYF.

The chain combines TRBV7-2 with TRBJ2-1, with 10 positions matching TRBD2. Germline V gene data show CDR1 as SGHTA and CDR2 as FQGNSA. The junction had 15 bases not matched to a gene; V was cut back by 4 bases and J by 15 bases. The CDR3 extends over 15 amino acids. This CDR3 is CASSSGASGSLGSFF. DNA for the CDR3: TGTGCCAGCAGCTCGGGGGCTAGCGGGAGTTTGGGGTCGTTCTTC.

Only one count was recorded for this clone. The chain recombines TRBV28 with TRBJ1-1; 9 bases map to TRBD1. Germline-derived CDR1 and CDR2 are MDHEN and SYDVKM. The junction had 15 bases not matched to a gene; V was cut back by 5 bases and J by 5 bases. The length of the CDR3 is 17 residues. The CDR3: CASSLAGQGRRGTEAFF. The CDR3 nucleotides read TGTGCCAGCAGTCTTGCGGGACAGGGCAGACGAGGGACTGAAGCTTTCTTT.

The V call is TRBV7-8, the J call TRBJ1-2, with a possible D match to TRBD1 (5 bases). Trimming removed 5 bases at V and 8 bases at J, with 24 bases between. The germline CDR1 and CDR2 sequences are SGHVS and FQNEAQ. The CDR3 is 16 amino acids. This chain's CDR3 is CASSPRLGQRKEGYTF. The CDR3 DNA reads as TGTGCCAGCAGCCCCCGGTTGGGGCAGCGGAAGGAAGGCTACACCTTC. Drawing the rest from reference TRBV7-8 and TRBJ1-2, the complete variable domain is GAGVSQSPRYKVAKRGQDVALRCDPISGHVSLFWYQQALGQGPEFLTYFQNEAQLDKSGLPSDRFFAERPEGSVSTLKIQRTQQEDSAVYLCASSPRLGQRKEGYTFGSGTRLTVV.

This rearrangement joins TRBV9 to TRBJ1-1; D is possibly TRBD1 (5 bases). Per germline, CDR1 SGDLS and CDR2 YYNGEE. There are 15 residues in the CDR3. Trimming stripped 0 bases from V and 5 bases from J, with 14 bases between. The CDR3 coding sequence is TGTGCCAGCAGCGTAGCGGGGGTGGACGTGACTGAAGCTTTCTTT. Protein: CASSVAGVDVTEAFF. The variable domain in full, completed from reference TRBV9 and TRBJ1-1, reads DSGVTQTPKHLITATGQRVTLRCSPRSGDLSVYWYQQSLDQGLQFLIQYYNGEERAKGNILERFSAQQFPDLHSELNLSSLELGDSALYFCASSVAGVDVTEAFFGQGTRLTVV.

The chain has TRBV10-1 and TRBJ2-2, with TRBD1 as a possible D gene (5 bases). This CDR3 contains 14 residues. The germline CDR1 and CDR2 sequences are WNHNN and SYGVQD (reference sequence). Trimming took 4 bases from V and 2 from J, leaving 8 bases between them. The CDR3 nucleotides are TGCGCCAGCAGTGCGGACATAAACACCGGGGAGCTGTTTTTT. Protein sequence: CASSADINTGELFF.

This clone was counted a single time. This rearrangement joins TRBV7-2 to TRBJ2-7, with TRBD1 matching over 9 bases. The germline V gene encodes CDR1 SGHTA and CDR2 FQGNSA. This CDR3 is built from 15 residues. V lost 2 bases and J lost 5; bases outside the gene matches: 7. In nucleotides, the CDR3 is TGTGCCAGCAGCTTACTTGGGACAGGGATCAACGAGCAGTACTTC. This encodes CASSLLGTGINEQYF.

Here the CDR3 DNA reads TGTGCCAGCAGCGTAGAAGGACTCCTCAAAGAGACCCAGTACTTC. Protein: CASSVEGLLKETQYF. This chain joins TRBV9 and TRBJ2-5; possibly TRBD2 for D (5 bases). Trimming pared 0 bases from V and 3 bases from J, leaving 12 bases between. Per germline, CDR1 SGDLS and CDR2 YYNGEE. This CDR3 is built from 15 residues.

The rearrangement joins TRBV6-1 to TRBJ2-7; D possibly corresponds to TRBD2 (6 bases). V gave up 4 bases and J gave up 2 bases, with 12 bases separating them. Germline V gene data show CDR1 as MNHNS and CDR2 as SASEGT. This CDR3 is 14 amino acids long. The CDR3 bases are TGTGCCAGCAGTGTGTCTAGCGCCACCTACGAGCAGTACTTC. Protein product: CASSVSSATYEQYF.

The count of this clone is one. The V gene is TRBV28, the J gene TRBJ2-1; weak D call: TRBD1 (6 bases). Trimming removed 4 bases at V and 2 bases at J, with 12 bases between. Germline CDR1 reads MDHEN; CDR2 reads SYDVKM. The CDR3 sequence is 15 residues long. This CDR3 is CASSSIQGAYNEQFF. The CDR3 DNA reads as TGTGCCAGCAGTTCCATACAGGGAGCCTACAATGAGCAGTTCTTC.

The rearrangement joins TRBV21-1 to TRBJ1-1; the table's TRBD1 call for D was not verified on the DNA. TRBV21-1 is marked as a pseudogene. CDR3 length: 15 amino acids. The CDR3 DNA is TGTGCCAGCAGCCTGGGACAGGGCGAGGACACTGAAGCTTTCTTT. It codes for CASSLGQGEDTEAFF.

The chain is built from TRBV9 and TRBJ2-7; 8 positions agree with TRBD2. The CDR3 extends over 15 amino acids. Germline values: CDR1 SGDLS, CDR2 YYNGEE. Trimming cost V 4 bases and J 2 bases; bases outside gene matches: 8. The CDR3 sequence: CASSPRFSGTYEQYF. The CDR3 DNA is TGTGCCAGCAGCCCTCGGTTTAGCGGGACCTACGAGCAGTACTTC.

CDR3 nucleotide sequence: TGTGCCAGCAGTTCAGGGATAGGGGAAAAACTGTTTTTT. It is translated as CASSSGIGEKLFF. The V and J genes are TRBV28 and TRBJ1-4; TRBD1 might be the D (5 bases). The germline CDR1 and CDR2 sequences are MDHEN and SYDVKM. Trimming shortened V by 4 bases and J by 8 bases, and 11 bases separated the two germline ends. This CDR3 is 13 amino acids long.

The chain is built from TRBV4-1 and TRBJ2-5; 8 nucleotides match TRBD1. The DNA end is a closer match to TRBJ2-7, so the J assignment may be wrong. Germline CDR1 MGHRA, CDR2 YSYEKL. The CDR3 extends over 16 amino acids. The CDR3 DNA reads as TGCGCCAGCAGCCAACCCGGACAGGGTGGATCCTACGAGCAGTACTTC. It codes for CASSQPGQGGSYEQYF.

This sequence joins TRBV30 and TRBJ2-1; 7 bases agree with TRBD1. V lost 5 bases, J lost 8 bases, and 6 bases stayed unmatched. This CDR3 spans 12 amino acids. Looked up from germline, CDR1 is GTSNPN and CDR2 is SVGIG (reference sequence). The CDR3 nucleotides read TGTGCCTGGGGCCAAGGGGGCGATGAGCAGTTCTTC. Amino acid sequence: CAWGQGGDEQFF.

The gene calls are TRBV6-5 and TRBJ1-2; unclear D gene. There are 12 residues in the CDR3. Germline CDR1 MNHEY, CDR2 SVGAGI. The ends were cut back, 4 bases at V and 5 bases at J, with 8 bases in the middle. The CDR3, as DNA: TGTGCCAGCAGTTCCAAGACATATGGCTACACCTTC. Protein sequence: CASSSKTYGYTF.

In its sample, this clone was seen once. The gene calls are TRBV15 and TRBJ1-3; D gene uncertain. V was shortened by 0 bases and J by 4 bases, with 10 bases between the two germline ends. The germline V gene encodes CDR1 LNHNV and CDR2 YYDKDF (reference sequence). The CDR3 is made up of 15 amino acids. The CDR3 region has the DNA TGTGCCACCAGCAGAGATTTTACCGTCGGAAACACCATATATTTT. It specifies CATSRDFTVGNTIYF.